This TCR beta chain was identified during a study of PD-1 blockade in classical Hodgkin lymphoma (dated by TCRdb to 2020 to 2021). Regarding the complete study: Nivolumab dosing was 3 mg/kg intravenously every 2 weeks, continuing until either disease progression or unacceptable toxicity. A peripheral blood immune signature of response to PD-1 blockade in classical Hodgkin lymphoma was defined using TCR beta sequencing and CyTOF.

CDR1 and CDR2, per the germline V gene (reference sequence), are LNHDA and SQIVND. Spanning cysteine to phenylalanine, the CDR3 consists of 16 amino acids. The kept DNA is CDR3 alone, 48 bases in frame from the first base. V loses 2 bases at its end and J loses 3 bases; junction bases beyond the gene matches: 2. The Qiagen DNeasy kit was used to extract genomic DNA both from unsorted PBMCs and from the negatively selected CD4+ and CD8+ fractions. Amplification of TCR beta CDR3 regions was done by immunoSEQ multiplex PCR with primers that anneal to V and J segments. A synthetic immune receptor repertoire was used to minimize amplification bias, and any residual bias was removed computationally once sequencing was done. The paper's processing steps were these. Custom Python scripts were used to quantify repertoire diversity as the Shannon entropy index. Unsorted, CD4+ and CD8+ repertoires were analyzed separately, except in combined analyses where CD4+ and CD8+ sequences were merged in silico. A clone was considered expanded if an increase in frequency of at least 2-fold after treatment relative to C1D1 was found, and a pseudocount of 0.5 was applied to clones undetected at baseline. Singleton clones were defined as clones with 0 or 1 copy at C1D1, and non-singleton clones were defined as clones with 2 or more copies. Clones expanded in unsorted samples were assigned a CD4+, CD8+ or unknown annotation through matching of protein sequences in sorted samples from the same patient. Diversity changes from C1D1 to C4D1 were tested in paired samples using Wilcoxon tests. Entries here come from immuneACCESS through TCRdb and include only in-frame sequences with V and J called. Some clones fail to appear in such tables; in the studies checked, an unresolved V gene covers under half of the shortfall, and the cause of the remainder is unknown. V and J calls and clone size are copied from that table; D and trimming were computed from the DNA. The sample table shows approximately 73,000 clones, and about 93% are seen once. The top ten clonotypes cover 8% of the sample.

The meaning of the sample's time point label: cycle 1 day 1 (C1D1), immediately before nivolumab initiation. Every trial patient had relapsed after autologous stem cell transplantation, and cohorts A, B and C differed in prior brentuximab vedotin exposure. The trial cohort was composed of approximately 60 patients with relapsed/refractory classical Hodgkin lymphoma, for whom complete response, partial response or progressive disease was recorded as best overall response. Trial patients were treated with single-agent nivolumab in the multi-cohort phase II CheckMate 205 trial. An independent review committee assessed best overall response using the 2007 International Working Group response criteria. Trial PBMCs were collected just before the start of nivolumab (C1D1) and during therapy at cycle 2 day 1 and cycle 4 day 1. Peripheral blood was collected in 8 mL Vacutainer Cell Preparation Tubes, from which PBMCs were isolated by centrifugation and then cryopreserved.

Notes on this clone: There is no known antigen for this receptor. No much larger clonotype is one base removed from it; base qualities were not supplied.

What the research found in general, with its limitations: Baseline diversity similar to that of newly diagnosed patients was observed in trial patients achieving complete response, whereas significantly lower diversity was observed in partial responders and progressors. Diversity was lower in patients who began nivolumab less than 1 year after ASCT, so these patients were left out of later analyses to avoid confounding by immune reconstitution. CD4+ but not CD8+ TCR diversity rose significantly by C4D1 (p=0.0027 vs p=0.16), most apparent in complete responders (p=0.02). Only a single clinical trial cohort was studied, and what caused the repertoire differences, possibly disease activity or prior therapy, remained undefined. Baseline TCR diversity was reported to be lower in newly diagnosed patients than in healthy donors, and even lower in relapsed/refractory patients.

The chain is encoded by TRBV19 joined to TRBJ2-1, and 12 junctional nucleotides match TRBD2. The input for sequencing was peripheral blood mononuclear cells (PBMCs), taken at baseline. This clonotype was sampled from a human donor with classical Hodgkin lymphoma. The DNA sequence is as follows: TGTGCCAGTAGTATACTAGCGGGGGGGTTCTACAATGAGCAGTTCTTC. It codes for CASSILAGGFYNEQFF.